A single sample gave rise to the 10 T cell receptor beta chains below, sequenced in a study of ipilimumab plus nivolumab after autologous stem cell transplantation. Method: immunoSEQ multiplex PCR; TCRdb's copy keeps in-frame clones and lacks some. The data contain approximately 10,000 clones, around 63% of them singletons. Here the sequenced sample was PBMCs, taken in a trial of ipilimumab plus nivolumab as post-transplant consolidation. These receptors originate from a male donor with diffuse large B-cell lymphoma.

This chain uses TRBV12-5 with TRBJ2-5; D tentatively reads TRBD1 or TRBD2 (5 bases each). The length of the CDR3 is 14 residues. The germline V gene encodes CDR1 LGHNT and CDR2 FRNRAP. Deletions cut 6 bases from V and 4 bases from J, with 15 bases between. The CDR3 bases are TGTGCTAGTGGAATAGGGACGGTACGAGAGACCCAGTACTTC. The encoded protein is CASGIGTVRETQYF.

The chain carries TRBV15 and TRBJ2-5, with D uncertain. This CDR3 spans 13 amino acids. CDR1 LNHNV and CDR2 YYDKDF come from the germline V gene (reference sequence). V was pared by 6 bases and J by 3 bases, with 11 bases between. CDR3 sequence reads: CATRVNGEETQYF. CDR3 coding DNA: TGTGCCACCAGGGTTAACGGAGAAGAGACCCAGTACTTC.

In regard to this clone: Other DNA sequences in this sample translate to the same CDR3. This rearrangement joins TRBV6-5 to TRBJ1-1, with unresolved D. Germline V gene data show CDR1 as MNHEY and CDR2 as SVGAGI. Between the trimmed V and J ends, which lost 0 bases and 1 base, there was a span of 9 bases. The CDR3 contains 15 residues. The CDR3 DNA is TGTGCCAGCAGTTACTCGGAACAGAAGAACACTGAAGCTTTCTTT. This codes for CASSYSEQKNTEAFF.

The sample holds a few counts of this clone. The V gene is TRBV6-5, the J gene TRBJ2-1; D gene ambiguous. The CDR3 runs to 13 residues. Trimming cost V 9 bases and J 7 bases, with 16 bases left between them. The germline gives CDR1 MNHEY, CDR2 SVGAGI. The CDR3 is CASHRQISNEQFF. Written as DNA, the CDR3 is TGTGCCAGTCACCGCCAAATCAGTAATGAGCAGTTCTTC.

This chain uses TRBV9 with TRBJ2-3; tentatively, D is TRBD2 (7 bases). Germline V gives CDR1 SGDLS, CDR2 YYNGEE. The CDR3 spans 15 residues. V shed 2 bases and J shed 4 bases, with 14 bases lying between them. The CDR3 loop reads CASSVWGGHADTQYF. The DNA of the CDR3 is TGTGCCAGCAGCGTGTGGGGGGGCCACGCAGATACGCAGTATTTT.

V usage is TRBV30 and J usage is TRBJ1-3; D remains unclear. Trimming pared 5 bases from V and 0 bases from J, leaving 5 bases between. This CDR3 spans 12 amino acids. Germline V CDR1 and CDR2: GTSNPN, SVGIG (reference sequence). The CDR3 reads CAWGYSGNTIYF. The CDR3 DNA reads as TGTGCCTGGGGGTACTCTGGAAACACCATATATTTT.

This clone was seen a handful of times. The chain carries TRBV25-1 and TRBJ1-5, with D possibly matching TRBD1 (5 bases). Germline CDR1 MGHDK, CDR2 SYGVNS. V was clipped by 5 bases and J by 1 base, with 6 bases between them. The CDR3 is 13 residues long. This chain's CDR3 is CASSQGSNQPQHF. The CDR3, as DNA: TGTGCCAGCAGTCAGGGAAGCAATCAGCCCCAGCATTTT.

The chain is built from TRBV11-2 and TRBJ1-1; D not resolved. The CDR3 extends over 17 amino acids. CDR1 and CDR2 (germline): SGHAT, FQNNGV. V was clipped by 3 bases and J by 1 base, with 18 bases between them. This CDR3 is CASSFIAGVGGNTEAFF. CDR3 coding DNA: TGTGCCAGCAGCTTTATTGCGGGTGTGGGAGGGAACACTGAAGCTTTCTTT.

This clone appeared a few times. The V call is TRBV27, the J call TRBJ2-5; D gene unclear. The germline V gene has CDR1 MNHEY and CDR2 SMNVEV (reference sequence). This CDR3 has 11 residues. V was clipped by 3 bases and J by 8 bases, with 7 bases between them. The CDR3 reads CASSFGGTQYF. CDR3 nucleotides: TGTGCCAGCAGTTTCGGTGGCACCCAGTACTTC.

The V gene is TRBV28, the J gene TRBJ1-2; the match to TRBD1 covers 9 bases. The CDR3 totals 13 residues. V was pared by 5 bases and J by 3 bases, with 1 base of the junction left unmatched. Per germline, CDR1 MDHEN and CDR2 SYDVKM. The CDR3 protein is CASSRDRDYGYTF. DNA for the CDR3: TGTGCCAGCAGTCGGGACAGGGACTATGGCTACACCTTC.